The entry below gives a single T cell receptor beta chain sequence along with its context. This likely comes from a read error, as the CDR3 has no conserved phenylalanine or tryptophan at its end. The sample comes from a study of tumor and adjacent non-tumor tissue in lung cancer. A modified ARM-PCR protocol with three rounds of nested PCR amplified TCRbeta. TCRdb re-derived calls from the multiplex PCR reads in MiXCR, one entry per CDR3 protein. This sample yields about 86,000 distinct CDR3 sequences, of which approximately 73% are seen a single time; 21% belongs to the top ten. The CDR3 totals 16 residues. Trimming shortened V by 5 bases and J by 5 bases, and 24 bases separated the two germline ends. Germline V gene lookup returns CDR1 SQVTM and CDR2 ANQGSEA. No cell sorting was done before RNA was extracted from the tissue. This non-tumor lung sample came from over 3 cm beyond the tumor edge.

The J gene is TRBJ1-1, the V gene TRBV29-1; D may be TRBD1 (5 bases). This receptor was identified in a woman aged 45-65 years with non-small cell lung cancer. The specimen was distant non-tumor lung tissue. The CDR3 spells CSVTMGIGGAGTEAFI. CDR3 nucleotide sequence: TGCAGCGTTACTATGGGCATTGGGGGTGCAGGGACTGAAGCTTTCATT.